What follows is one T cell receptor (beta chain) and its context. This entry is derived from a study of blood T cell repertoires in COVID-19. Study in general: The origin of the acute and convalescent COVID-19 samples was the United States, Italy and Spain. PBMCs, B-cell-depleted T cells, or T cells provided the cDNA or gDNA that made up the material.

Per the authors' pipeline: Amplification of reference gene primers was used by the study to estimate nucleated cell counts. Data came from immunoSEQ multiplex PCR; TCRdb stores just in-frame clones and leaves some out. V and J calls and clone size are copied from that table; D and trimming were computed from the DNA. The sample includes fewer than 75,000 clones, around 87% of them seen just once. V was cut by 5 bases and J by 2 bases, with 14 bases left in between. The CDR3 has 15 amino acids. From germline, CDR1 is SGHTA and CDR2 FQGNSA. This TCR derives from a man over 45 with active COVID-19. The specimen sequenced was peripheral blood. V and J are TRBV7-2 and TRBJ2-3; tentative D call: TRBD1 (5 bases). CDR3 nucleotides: TGTGCCAGCAGCAACCGACAGCCTATCACAGATACGCAGTATTTT. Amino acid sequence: CASSNRQPITDTQYF.